Shown below are 9 T cell receptor beta chains from a single sample sequenced in a study of blood T cell repertoires in COVID-19. Generated by immunoSEQ multiplex PCR, the TCRdb table keeps only in-frame clones and is missing some. Here the sample spans 300,000 or so clones, around 90% being singletons. Sequenced sample: PBMCs or T cells enriched from blood (not recorded which). These receptors were obtained from a woman in her twenties or thirties who had recovered from COVID-19.

V gene TRBV21-1 combines with J gene TRBJ2-2; TRBD1 is taken as the D call from the table, unchecked against the DNA. TRBV21-1 is a pseudogene segment. The CDR3 extends over 16 amino acids. The CDR3 here is CASSKETGGWTGELFF. The CDR3 coding sequence is TGTGCCAGCAGCAAAGAAACAGGGGGTTGGACCGGGGAGCTGTTTTTT.

The V call is TRBV30, the J call TRBJ1-6; D call uncertain. In germline, CDR1 is GTSNPN, CDR2 SVGIG (reference sequence). Trimming cost V 0 bases and J 11 bases, with 11 bases left between them. This CDR3 spans 13 amino acids. The CDR3 DNA sequence: TGTGCCTGGAGTGTCATCGGGTTGCCACCCCTCCACTTT. It encodes CAWSVIGLPPLHF.

This clone was counted a single time. The chain has TRBV5-4 and TRBJ2-1; D might be TRBD1 (6 bases). Germline V CDR1 and CDR2: SGHNT, YYREEE (reference sequence). Trimming shortened V by 3 bases and J by 4 bases, and 23 bases separated the two germline ends. CDR3 size: 18 residues. The CDR3 DNA reads as TGTGCCAGCAGCTCACCCCTGCACAGGGTATCGGGATACAATGAGCAGTTCTTC. It translates to CASSSPLHRVSGYNEQFF.

The gene calls are TRBV2 and TRBJ1-6, with unresolved D. The germline CDR1 and CDR2 sequences are SNHLY and FYNNEI. The ends were cut back, 0 bases at V and 5 bases at J, with 11 bases in the middle. The CDR3 contains 16 residues. CDR3 residues: CASSEAGGSNNSPLHF. Written as DNA, the CDR3 is TGTGCCAGCAGTGAAGCAGGAGGGTCTAATAATTCACCCCTCCACTTT.

The chain recombines TRBV30 with TRBJ1-1; no reliable D call. From germline, CDR1 is GTSNPN and CDR2 SVGIG (reference sequence). Trimming removed 4 bases at V and 1 base at J, with 7 bases between. CDR3 size: 12 residues. The CDR3 reads CAWKAGNTEAFF. The CDR3 coding sequence is TGTGCCTGGAAAGCTGGGAACACTGAAGCTTTCTTT.

The gene calls are TRBV14 and TRBJ2-1; tentatively, D is TRBD2 (5 bases). V lost 3 bases to trimming and J lost 2 bases, with 11 bases between them. Germline CDR1 SGHDN, CDR2 FVKESK. This CDR3 contains 15 residues. The CDR3 nucleotides read TGTGCCAGCAGCCATTGGGGAGTCCCCTACAATGAGCAGTTCTTC. Protein sequence: CASSHWGVPYNEQFF.

This clone was seen more than once but under ten times. This chain links TRBV5-1 with TRBJ2-3, with 9 positions matching TRBD2. This CDR3 has 16 residues. Per the germline V gene, CDR1 is SGHRS and CDR2 is YFSETQ. The V and J ends lost 0 bases and 3 bases, in that order; junction bases with no gene match: 5. In DNA form, the CDR3 reads TGCGCCAGCAGCTTGGATGGTAGCGGGAGAACAGATACGCAGTATTTT. It translates to CASSLDGSGRTDTQYF.

V is TRBV4-2 and J is TRBJ1-2; D might be TRBD1 (5 bases). Trimming stripped 1 base from V and 0 bases from J, with 12 bases between. Germline V gene lookup returns CDR1 LGHNA and CDR2 YNFKEQ. CDR3 size: 16 residues. This CDR3 is CASSQVSAGPNYGYTF. The CDR3 DNA sequence: TGTGCCAGCAGCCAAGTATCGGCAGGGCCTAACTATGGCTACACCTTC.

This chain links TRBV9 with TRBJ1-4; 11 bases line up with TRBD1. Germline values: CDR1 SGDLS, CDR2 YYNGEE. V was pared by 1 base and J by 7 bases, with 9 bases of the junction left unmatched. The CDR3 loop spans 17 amino acids. Written as DNA, the CDR3 is TGTGCCAGCAGCGTAAATCCCTCCGGGACAGGGGGTGAAAAACTGTTTTTT. Encoded protein: CASSVNPSGTGGEKLFF.